A selection of T cell receptor beta chains follows, all from one sample in a study of blood T cell repertoires in COVID-19. Here immunoSEQ multiplex PCR was the method, and the copy in TCRdb shows in-frame clones only, minus some. Found here are some 27,000 clones, 80% to 90% of them singletons; the top ten hold less than 3.5%. The specimen was peripheral blood. The receptor source for this set is a human donor in a cohort sampled during active COVID-19. Both conserved end residues are part of each CDR3. A D gene is named only where the DNA matches it firmly. Size tells how often a clone was seen (once, few, many) or the class of an expanded clone, and some rows leave it out.

NA	TRBV6-4	TRBD2	TRBJ2-5	CARRRVAGEETQYF	TGTGCCAGGCGGCGGGTAGCGGGGGAAGAGACCCAGTACTTC
NA	TRBV14	TRBD1	TRBJ1-1	CASSQQYRGTEAFF	TGTGCCAGCAGCCAGCAATACAGGGGGACTGAAGCTTTCTTT
NA	TRBV7-2	NA	TRBJ1-1	CASSSKWGGSTEAFF	TGTGCCAGCAGCTCAAAGTGGGGGGGATCCACTGAAGCTTTCTTT
NA	TRBV5-4	TRBD2	TRBJ2-2	CASSLGGGNTGELFF	TGTGCCAGCAGCTTAGGCGGGGGAAACACCGGGGAGCTGTTTTTT
NA	TRBV5-4	NA	TRBJ2-5	CASRRGETQYF	TGTGCCAGCCGAAGGGGGGAGACCCAGTACTTC
once	TRBV5-4	TRBD2	TRBJ2-1	CASSFPAGNNEQFF	TGTGCCAGCAGCTTCCCAGCGGGGAACAATGAGCAGTTCTTC
NA	TRBV7-2	TRBD1	TRBJ1-3	CASSGSRGAGNTIYF	TGTGCTTCCTCGGGGAGCAGGGGGGCTGGAAACACCATATATTTT
NA	TRBV4-3	TRBD1	TRBJ1-3	CASSPTGERNTIYF	TGCGCCAGCAGCCCGACAGGGGAGAGAAACACCATATATTTT
NA	TRBV7-9	TRBD1	TRBJ2-7	CASSLEGQGREQYF	TGTGCCAGCAGCTTAGAGGGACAGGGAAGAGAGCAGTACTTC
NA	TRBV7-3	NA	TRBJ2-7	CASSLSPGYEQYF	TGTGCCAGCAGCTTAAGTCCGGGGTACGAGCAGTACTTC
NA	TRBV19	NA	TRBJ1-2	CASSIPGSNYGYTF	TGTGCCAGTAGTATCCCCGGGAGTAACTATGGCTACACCTTC
NA	TRBV19	NA	TRBJ1-2	CASSGQDWYGYTF	TGTGCCAGTAGTGGCCAAGATTGGTATGGCTACACCTTC
few	TRBV3-1/TRBV3-2	TRBD1	TRBJ2-7	CASRLGQGYEQYF	TGTGCCAGCAGACTCGGACAGGGTTACGAGCAGTACTTC
NA	TRBV6-6	TRBD2	TRBJ2-5	CASSYYGGGGETQYF	TGTGCCAGCAGTTATTACGGGGGGGGTGGAGAGACCCAGTACTTC
NA	TRBV19	NA	TRBJ2-5	CASSSVFGGPQETQYF	TGTGCCAGTAGTTCCGTATTCGGGGGACCCCAAGAGACCCAGTACTTC
NA	TRBV6-4	NA	TRBJ1-4	CASSVQSGKNEKLFF	TGTGCCAGCAGTGTTCAATCAGGGAAGAACGAAAAACTGTTTTTT
NA	TRBV5-1	NA	TRBJ1-1	CASSFQGTQTRTEAFF	TGCGCCAGCAGCTTCCAAGGGACTCAAACGAGGACTGAAGCTTTCTTT
NA	TRBV7-2	NA	TRBJ2-2	CASSSRGINTGELFF	TGTGCCAGCAGCTCCCGGGGGATCAACACCGGGGAGCTGTTTTTT
NA	TRBV5-1	TRBD1	TRBJ1-5	CASSWGQENQPQHF	TGCGCCAGCAGCTGGGGACAGGAGAATCAGCCCCAGCATTTT
NA	TRBV5-1	TRBD2	TRBJ2-1	CASSLGGSSYNEQFF	TGCGCCAGCAGCCTCGGGGGGAGCTCCTACAATGAGCAGTTCTTC
NA	TRBV5-4	TRBD2	TRBJ2-3	CASSLNPGLAGAGDTQYF	TGTGCCAGCAGCTTAAACCCGGGACTAGCGGGGGCGGGAGATACGCAGTATTTT
NA	TRBV9	NA	TRBJ1-1	CASSGLTGNTEAFF	TGTGCCAGCAGCGGTCTCACAGGGAACACTGAAGCTTTCTTT
NA	TRBV27	NA	TRBJ1-5	CASSLKERAVPYSNQPQHF	TGTGCCAGCAGTTTAAAAGAGAGGGCAGTGCCTTATAGCAATCAGCCCCAGCATTTT
NA	TRBV9	TRBD2	TRBJ2-1	CASSVAMGTRNGEQFF	TGTGCCAGCAGCGTAGCTATGGGGACTAGGAATGGTGAGCAGTTCTTC
NA	TRBV15	NA	TRBJ1-1	CATRGRGTEAFF	TGTGCCACCAGGGGGCGGGGCACTGAAGCTTTCTTT
NA	TRBV5-5	NA	TRBJ2-1	CASSGTIYNEQFF	TGTGCCAGCAGCGGGACAATTTACAATGAGCAGTTCTTC
NA	TRBV5-1	NA	TRBJ1-3	CASSREGNTIYF	TGCGCCAGCAGCCGCGAAGGAAACACCATATATTTT
NA	TRBV5-1	TRBD2	TRBJ2-7	CASRNGTSGGYEQYF	TGCGCCAGCAGGAACGGCACTAGCGGGGGATACGAGCAGTACTTC
NA	TRBV27	NA	TRBJ2-2	CASTSYGELFF	TGTGCCAGCACCTCCTACGGGGAGCTGTTTTTT
NA	TRBV4-1	TRBD1	TRBJ1-5	CASSQGGGQPNQPQHF	TGCGCCAGCAGCCAAGGTGGGGGACAGCCCAATCAGCCCCAGCATTTT
NA	TRBV5-1	TRBD2	TRBJ2-5	CASSLLAGWFVGTQYF	TGCGCCAGCAGCTTACTAGCGGGGTGGTTCGTAGGGACCCAGTACTTC
NA	TRBV4-1	NA	TRBJ1-1	CASSQAPRGVIGEAFF	TGCGCCAGCAGCCAAGCCCCGCGGGGGGTGATCGGTGAAGCTTTCTTT
NA	TRBV7-2	TRBD2	TRBJ2-5	CASSSQRGAGETQYF	TGTGCCAGCAGCTCTCAGCGGGGGGCGGGAGAGACCCAGTACTTC
NA	TRBV18	NA	TRBJ1-1	CASSPRAVNTEAFF	TGTGCCAGCTCACCGCGAGCGGTGAACACTGAAGCTTTCTTT
once	TRBV6-6	NA	TRBJ2-7	CASSYSDGAYYEQYF	TGTGCCAGCAGTTACTCAGACGGAGCGTACTACGAGCAGTACTTC
NA	TRBV7-3	TRBD2	TRBJ2-5	CASSLSVAGQQETQYF	TGTGCCAGCAGCTTAAGTGTAGCGGGCCAGCAAGAGACCCAGTACTTC
NA	TRBV19	TRBD1	TRBJ1-6	CASNIPDRGAPLHF	TGTGCCAGTAATATCCCGGACAGGGGCGCCCCCCTCCACTTT
NA	TRBV15	TRBD2	TRBJ2-5	CATSRVGGLVGETQYF	TGTGCCACCAGCAGAGTAGGGGGACTAGTGGGAGAGACCCAGTACTTC
NA	TRBV14	TRBD1	TRBJ1-2	CASSRDRGPFNYGYTF	TGTGCCAGCAGCCGGGACAGGGGGCCTTTTAACTATGGCTACACCTTC
NA	TRBV7-3	TRBD1	TRBJ1-1	CAKGARDTEAFF	TGTGCCAAGGGGGCTAGGGACACTGAAGCTTTCTTT
NA	TRBV9	NA	TRBJ2-7	CASSVDAGYEQYF	TGTGCCAGCAGCGTAGATGCAGGTTACGAGCAGTACTTC
NA	TRBV7-2	TRBD1	TRBJ1-2	CASSSPGQGGRGYTF	TGTGCCAGCAGCTCTCCGGGACAGGGAGGGAGAGGCTACACCTTC
NA	TRBV19	TRBD1	TRBJ2-2	CASRTRWTGDTGELFF	TGTGCCAGTAGGACGAGGTGGACAGGGGACACCGGGGAGCTGTTTTTT
NA	TRBV3-1/TRBV3-2	NA	TRBJ1-1	CASSEPNQGNTEAFF	TGTGCCAGCAGCGAACCGAACCAGGGGAACACTGAAGCTTTCTTT
NA	TRBV7-8	NA	TRBJ2-3	CASTEWRGGSTDTQYF	TGTGCCAGCACCGAGTGGAGGGGGGGAAGCACAGATACGCAGTATTTT
NA	TRBV5-1	TRBD1	TRBJ2-7	CASSLKTGGYEQYF	TGCGCCAGCAGCCTCAAGACAGGGGGCTACGAGCAGTACTTC
NA	TRBV6-2/TRBV6-3	TRBD2	TRBJ2-1	CASSRGPLAGEQFF	TGTGCCAGCAGCCGAGGTCCACTAGCGGGCGAGCAGTTCTTC
NA	TRBV5-1	NA	TRBJ1-2	CASRREGYGYTF	TGCGCCAGTCGCAGGGAGGGGTATGGCTACACCTTC
NA	TRBV19	NA	TRBJ1-1	CASSVKNTEAFF	TGTGCCAGTAGTGTTAAGAACACTGAAGCTTTCTTT
NA	TRBV7-9	NA	TRBJ2-3	CASSLGGGLRTDTQYF	TGTGCCAGCAGCTTAGGAGGAGGGCTTCGCACAGATACGCAGTATTTT
once	TRBV5-5	NA	TRBJ2-2	CASSFGLNTGELFF	TGTGCCAGCAGCTTCGGACTGAACACCGGGGAGCTGTTTTTT
NA	TRBV2	NA	TRBJ2-3	CASSVGGADTQYF	TGTGCCAGCAGTGTCGGCGGGGCAGATACGCAGTATTTT
NA	TRBV18	NA	TRBJ1-1	CASSPTLGARDTEAFF	TGTGCCAGCTCACCGACTTTGGGGGCCCGGGACACTGAAGCTTTCTTT
NA	TRBV9	TRBD1	TRBJ2-7	CASSPRDSYEQYF	TGTGCCAGCAGCCCCCGGGACAGTTACGAGCAGTACTTC
NA	TRBV20-1	NA	TRBJ1-1	CSAPDISSQKF	TGCAGTGCTCCAGACATTTCTTCCCAAAAGTTT
few	TRBV15	NA	TRBJ1-2	CATSTTTGSDGYTF	TGTGCCACCAGCACCACGACAGGTTCGGATGGCTACACCTTC
once	TRBV19	NA	TRBJ1-4	CASSYQGEKLFF	TGTGCCAGTAGTTACCAGGGGGAAAAACTGTTTTTT